This TCR beta chain emerged from a study of naive and memory T cell subsets. Study results and limitations: Each distinct alpha or beta sequence counts as one clonotype.

The V gene lost 8 bases and the J gene lost 5 bases, with 6 bases spanning the gap. The CDR3 has 10 amino acids. Germline CDR1 reads MGHDK; CDR2 reads SYGVNS. This clonotype was seen many times. Its antigen is not identified. Two oligonucleotides, mixed equimolar, formed the beta constant-region primer covering TRBC1 and TRBC2. The ligated cDNA underwent four PCR rounds using SP2 and nested alpha and beta constant-region primers. TCRdb re-analysed the UMI-ligation and nested PCR reads in MiXCR, keeping a single row per CDR3 protein. The table has 80,000 or so distinct CDR3 sequences, about 8.2% seen once.

The chain couples TRBV25-1 to TRBJ2-5; no clear D gene. Sequenced: naive CD8+ T cells from blood. The receptor was isolated from a human donor in good health. The CDR3 DNA reads TGTGCCAGCGCAGACGAGACCCAGTACTTC. This translates into CASADETQYF.